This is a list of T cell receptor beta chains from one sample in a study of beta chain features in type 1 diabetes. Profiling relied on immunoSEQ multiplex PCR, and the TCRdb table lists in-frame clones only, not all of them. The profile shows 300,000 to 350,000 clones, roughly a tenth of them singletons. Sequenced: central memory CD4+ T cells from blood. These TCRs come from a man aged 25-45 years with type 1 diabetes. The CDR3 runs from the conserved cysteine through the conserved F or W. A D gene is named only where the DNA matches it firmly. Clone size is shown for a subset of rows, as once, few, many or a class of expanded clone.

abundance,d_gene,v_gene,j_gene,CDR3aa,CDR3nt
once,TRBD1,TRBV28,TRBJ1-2,CASSATGGKANYGYTF,TGTGCCAGCAGCGCTACAGGGGGGAAAGCTAACTATGGCTACACCTTC
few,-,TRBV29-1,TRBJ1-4,CSVTRWGGGEKLFF,TGCAGCGTTACTCGTTGGGGGGGCGGTGAAAAACTGTTTTTT
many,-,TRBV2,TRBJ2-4,CASSGSPGGTKNIQYF,TGTGCCAGCAGTGGTTCTCCAGGAGGGACCAAAAACATTCAGTACTTC
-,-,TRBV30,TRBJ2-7,CAWSRAAYEQYF,TGTGCCTGGAGTAGGGCGGCCTACGAGCAGTACTTC
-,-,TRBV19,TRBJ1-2,CASSPSRTNYGYTF,TGTGCCAGTAGCCCCAGTAGAACTAACTATGGCTACACCTTC
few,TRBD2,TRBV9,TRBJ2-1,CASSVGIDSGAGNEQFF,TGTGCCAGCAGCGTAGGAATAGATAGCGGGGCAGGCAATGAGCAGTTCTTC
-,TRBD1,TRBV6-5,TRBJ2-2,CASSPRDRATGELFF,TGTGCCAGCAGTCCCCGGGACAGGGCCACCGGGGAGCTGTTTTTT
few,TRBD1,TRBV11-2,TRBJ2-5,CASRQTGSETQYF,TGTGCCAGCAGACAGACAGGGTCCGAGACCCAGTACTTC
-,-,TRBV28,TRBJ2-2,CASSSPRGFTGELFF,TGTGCCAGCAGTTCCCCCCGGGGGTTCACCGGGGAGCTGTTTTTT
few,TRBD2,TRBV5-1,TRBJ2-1,CASSLGASGGLGEQFF,TGCGCCAGCAGCTTGGGCGCTAGCGGGGGCCTGGGGGAGCAGTTCTTC
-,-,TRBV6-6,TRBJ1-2,CASSHDSGYTF,TGTGCCAGCAGTCACGACAGCGGCTACACCTTC
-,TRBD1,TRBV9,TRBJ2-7,CASSVRDRSYEQYF,TGTGCCAGCAGCGTTAGGGACAGGAGCTACGAGCAGTACTTC
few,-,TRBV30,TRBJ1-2,CAINYGYTF,TGTGCCATAAACTATGGCTACACCTTC
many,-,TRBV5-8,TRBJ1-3,CASSLAGTVNF,TGTGCCAGCAGCTTGGCCGGGACCGTGAATTTT
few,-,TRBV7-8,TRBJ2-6,CASVSGANVLTF,TGTGCCAGCGTGTCTGGGGCCAACGTCCTGACTTTC
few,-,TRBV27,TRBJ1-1,CASSLSDGNTEAFF,TGTGCCAGCAGTTTATCGGACGGGAACACTGAAGCTTTCTTT
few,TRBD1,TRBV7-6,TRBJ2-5,CASSSPDRDHETQYF,TGTGCCAGCAGCTCACCTGACAGGGACCATGAGACCCAGTACTTC
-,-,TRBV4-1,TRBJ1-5,CASSQEGPDQPQHF,TGCGCCAGCAGCCAAGAGGGGCCTGATCAGCCCCAGCATTTT
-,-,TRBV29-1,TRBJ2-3,CSVVWVNADTQYF,TGCAGCGTTGTCTGGGTTAACGCAGATACGCAGTATTTT
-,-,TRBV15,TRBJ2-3,CATSRGQSEADTQYF,TGTGCCACCAGCAGAGGACAGAGCGAAGCAGATACGCAGTATTTT
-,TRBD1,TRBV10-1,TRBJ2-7,CASSEPGQAFKQYF,TGCGCCAGCAGTGAGCCAGGACAGGCCTTCAAGCAGTACTTC
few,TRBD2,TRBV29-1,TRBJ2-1,CSVSRDYYNEQFF,TGCAGCGTGTCCCGGGACTATTACAATGAGCAGTTCTTC
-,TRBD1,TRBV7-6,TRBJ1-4,CASSLRTGGDEKLFF,TGTGCCAGCAGCTTAAGGACAGGGGGGGATGAAAAACTGTTTTTT
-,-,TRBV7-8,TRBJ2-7,CASILRPDLHYEQYF,TGTGCCAGCATCCTCCGACCGGACCTTCACTACGAGCAGTACTTC
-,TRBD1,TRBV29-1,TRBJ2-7,CSVEDSGQGGHEQYF,TGCAGCGTTGAAGACTCGGGACAGGGGGGGCACGAGCAGTACTTC
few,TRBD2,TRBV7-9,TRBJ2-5,CASSPRLAGETQYF,TGTGCCAGCAGCCCGAGACTAGCGGGGGAGACCCAGTACTTC
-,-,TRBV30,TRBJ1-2,CAWTSGNYGYTF,TGTGCCTGGACCAGCGGGAACTATGGCTACACCTTC
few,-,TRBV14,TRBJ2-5,CASSQVGQETQYF,TGTGCCAGCAGCCAAGTCGGGCAAGAGACCCAGTACTTC
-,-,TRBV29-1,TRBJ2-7,CSVGQGGDEQYF,TGCAGCGTTGGACAGGGAGGGGACGAGCAGTACTTC
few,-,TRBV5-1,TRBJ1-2,CASSLGGSNYGYTF,TGCGCCAGCAGCTTGGGCGGCAGCAACTATGGCTACACCTTC
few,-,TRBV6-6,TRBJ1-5,CASSLKIDRRNQPQHF,TGTGCCAGCAGTTTAAAGATCGACAGAAGAAATCAGCCCCAGCATTTT
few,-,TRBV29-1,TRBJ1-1,CSFGDSYMNTEAFF,TGCAGCTTCGGAGACAGTTACATGAACACTGAAGCTTTCTTT
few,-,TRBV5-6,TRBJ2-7,CASSTPGRREQYF,TGTGCCAGCAGCACGCCGGGACGGAGGGAGCAGTACTTC
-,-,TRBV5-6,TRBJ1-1,CASSLFGGEAFF,TGTGCCAGCAGCTTATTCGGCGGTGAAGCTTTCTTT
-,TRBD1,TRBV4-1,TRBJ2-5,CASSQGTIGTGETQYF,TGCGCCAGCAGCCAAGGAACTATAGGGACAGGGGAGACCCAGTACTTC
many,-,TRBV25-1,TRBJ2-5,CASSEWGAAGPQETQYF,TGTGCCAGCAGTGAATGGGGGGCAGCGGGGCCTCAAGAGACCCAGTACTTC
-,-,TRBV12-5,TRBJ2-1,CASGNSPDSYNEQFF,TGTGCTAGTGGTAACTCCCCCGACAGCTACAATGAGCAGTTCTTC
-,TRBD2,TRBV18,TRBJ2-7,CASSPLGLAGDEQYF,TGTGCCAGCTCACCTCTAGGACTAGCGGGGGACGAGCAGTACTTC
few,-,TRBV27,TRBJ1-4,CASSSQGSWPNEKLFF,TGTGCCAGCAGCAGCCAGGGGAGCTGGCCTAATGAAAAACTGTTTTTT
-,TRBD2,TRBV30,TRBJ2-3,CASSSGGDTQYF,TGTGCCAGTAGTAGCGGGGGTGATACGCAGTATTTT
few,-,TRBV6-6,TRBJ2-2,CASSYPTRNTGELFF,TGTGCCAGCAGTTACCCGACACGGAACACCGGGGAGCTGTTTTTT
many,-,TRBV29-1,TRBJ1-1,CSVQPDWNTEAFF,TGCAGCGTTCAACCGGACTGGAACACTGAAGCTTTCTTT
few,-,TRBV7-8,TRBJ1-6,CASRQRDNSPLHF,TGTGCCAGTCGGCAACGCGATAATTCACCCCTCCACTTT
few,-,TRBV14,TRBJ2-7,CASSDAGAHEQYF,TGTGCCAGCAGCGACGCCGGGGCGCACGAGCAGTACTTC
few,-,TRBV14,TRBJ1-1,CASSLDRNTEAFF,TGTGCCAGCAGCCTGGACAGGAACACTGAAGCTTTCTTT
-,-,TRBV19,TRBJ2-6,CASRGTTGANVLTF,TGTGCCAGTAGGGGGACAACCGGGGCCAACGTCCTGACTTTC
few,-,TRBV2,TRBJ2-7,CASSPRRQNLYEQYF,TGTGCCAGCTCCCCCAGAAGGCAAAATCTCTACGAGCAGTACTTC
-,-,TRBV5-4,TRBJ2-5,CASSFLGGGPETQYF,TGTGCCAGCAGCTTTTTGGGGGGGGGCCCCGAGACCCAGTACTTC
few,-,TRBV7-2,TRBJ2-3,CASSPGLTDTQYF,TGTGCCAGCAGCCCGGGCCTCACAGATACGCAGTATTTT
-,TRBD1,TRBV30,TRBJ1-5,CAWKQGYSNQPQHF,TGTGCCTGGAAACAGGGGTATAGCAATCAGCCCCAGCATTTT